The TCR beta chain described here comes from a study of CDR3 diversity in severe acne. The CDR3 extends over 17 amino acids. V lost 5 bases to trimming and J lost 3 bases; unmatched junction nucleotides: 11. Germline V CDR1 and CDR2: SGHTA, FQGNSA. A single record per CDR3 protein comes from TCRdb applying MiXCR to the PCR reads. The sample contains approximately 90,000 distinct CDR3 sequences, around 54% of which appear only once. Sequences were obtained from blood. V is TRBV7-2 and J is TRBJ2-7; 12 positions agree with TRBD2. The receptor was derived from a male donor with severe acne vulgaris. The CDR3 loop reads CASSLAPWTSGDYEQYF. CDR3 DNA sequence: TGTGCCAGCAGCCTGGCCCCGTGGACTAGCGGGGACTACGAGCAGTACTTC.